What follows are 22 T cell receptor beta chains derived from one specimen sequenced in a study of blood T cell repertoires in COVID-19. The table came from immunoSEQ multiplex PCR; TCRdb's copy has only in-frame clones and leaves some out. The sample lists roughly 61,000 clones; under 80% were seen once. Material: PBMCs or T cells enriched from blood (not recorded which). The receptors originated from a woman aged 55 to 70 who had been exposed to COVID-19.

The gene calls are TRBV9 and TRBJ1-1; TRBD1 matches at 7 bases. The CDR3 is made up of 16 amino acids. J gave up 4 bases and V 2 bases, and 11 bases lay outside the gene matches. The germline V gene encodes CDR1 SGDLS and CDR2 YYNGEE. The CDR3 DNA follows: TGTGCCAGCAGCGTCAATGACAGGGTTTGGGGCACTGAAGCTTTCTTT. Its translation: CASSVNDRVWGTEAFF.

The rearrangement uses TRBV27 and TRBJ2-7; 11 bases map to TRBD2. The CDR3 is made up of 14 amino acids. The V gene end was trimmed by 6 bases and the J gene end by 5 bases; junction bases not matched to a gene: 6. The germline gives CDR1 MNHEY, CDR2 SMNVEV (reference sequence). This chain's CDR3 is CASRPSGRSHEQYF. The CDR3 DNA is TGTGCCAGCAGACCTAGCGGGAGGAGCCACGAGCAGTACTTC.

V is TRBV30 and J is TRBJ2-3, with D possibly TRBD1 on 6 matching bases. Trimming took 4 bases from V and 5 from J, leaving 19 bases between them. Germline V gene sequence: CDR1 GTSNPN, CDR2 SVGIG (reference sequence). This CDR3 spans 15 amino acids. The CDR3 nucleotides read TGTGCCTGGAATCTTGTTGGGGGCGTCGGAGATACGCAGTATTTT. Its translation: CAWNLVGGVGDTQYF. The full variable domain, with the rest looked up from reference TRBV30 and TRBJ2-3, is SQTIHQWPATLVQPVGSPLSLECTVEGTSNPNLYWYRQAAGRGLQLLFYSVGIGQISSEVPQNLSASRPQDRQFILSSKKLLLSDSGFYLCAWNLVGGVGDTQYFGPGTRLTVL.

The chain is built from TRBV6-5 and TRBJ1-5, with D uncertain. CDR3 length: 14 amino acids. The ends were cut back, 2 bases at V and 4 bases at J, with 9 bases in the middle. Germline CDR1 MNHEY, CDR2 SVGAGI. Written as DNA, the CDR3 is TGTGCCAGCAGTTACCGGGAGGGAAATCAGCCCCAGCATTTT. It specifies CASSYREGNQPQHF.

CDR3 in amino acids: CASSSASYGTGELFF. Written as DNA, the CDR3 is TGTGCCAGCAGCTCAGCTAGCTACGGAACCGGGGAGCTGTTTTTT. This chain links TRBV11-2 with TRBJ2-2; maybe TRBD2 (5 bases). This CDR3 is 15 amino acids long. Germline V lookup: CDR1 SGHAT, CDR2 FQNNGV. Trimming took off 4 bases at V and 5 bases at J, with 14 bases between the two ends.

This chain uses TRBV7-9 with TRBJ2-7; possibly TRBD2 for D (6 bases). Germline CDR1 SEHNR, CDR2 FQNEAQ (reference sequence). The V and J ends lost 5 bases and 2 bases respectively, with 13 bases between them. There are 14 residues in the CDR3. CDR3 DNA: TGTGCCAGCAGCACCACCGGGAGCCCCTACGAGCAGTACTTC. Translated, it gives CASSTTGSPYEQYF.

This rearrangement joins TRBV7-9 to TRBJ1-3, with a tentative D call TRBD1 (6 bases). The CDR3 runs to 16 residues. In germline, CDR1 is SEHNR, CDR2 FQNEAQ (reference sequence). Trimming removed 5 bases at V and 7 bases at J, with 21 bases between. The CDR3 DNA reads TGTGCCAGCAGCACTTTGGGACATTTGAGGGGTAACACCATATATTTT. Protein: CASSTLGHLRGNTIYF.

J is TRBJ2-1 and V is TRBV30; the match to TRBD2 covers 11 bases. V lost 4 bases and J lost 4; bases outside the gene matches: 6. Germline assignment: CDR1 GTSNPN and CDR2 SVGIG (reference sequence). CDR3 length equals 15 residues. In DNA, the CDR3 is TGTGCCTGGACCCAACTAGCGGGAGCATACAATGAGCAGTTCTTC. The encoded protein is CAWTQLAGAYNEQFF.

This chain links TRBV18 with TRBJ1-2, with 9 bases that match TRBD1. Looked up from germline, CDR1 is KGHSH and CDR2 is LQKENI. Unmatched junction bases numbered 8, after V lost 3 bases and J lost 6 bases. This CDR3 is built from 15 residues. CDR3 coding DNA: TGTGCCAGCTCACCGGGGGGACAGGGATTCAATGGCTACACCTTC. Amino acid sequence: CASSPGGQGFNGYTF. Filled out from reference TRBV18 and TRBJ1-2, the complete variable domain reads NAGVMQNPRHLVRRRGQEARLRCSPMKGHSHVYWYRQLPEEGLKFMVYLQKENIIDESGMPKERFSAEFPKEGPSILRIQQVVRGDSAAYFCASSPGGQGFNGYTFGSGTRLTVV.

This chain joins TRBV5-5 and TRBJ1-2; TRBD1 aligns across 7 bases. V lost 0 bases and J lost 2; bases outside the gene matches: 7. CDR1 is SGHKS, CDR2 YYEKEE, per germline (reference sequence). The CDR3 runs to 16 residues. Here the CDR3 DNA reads TGTGCCAGCAGCTTGGCCAAAAGGGGGCAGAACTATGGCTACACCTTC. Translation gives CASSLAKRGQNYGYTF.

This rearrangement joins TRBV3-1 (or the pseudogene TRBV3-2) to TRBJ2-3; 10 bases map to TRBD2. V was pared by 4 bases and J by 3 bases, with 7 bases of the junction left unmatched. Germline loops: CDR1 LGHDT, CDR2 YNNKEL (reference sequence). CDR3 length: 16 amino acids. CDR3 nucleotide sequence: TGTGCCAGCAGCCGAATCTCAGCGGGGGGGACAGATACGCAGTATTTT. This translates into CASSRISAGGTDTQYF.

DNA for the CDR3: TGTGCCAGCAGCCAAGAGAGATATCAGGGGGCGCGGGTACACTATGGCTACACCTTC. Translation: CASSQERYQGARVHYGYTF. V is TRBV4-2 and J is TRBJ1-2; 8 bases map to TRBD1. CDR1 is LGHNA, CDR2 YNFKEQ, per germline. V lost 0 bases and J lost 3; bases outside the gene matches: 15. The length of the CDR3 is 19 residues.

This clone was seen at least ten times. DNA for the CDR3: TGTGCCAGCAGCCAAGGAAGACTAGCGGGAGGATCCTCCTACGAGCAGTACTTC. This gives the protein CASSQGRLAGGSSYEQYF. V gene TRBV14 combines with J gene TRBJ2-7, with 13 nucleotides matching TRBD2. Germline CDR1 reads SGHDN; CDR2 reads FVKESK. V was pared by 1 base and J by 0 bases, with 6 bases of the junction left unmatched. CDR3 size: 18 residues.

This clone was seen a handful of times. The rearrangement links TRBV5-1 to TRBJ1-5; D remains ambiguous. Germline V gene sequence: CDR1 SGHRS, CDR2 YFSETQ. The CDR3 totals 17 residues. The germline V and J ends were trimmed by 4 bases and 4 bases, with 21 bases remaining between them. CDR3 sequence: CASSPGPGGVGNQPQHF. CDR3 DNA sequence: TGCGCCAGCAGCCCCGGACCTGGAGGTGTAGGGAATCAGCCCCAGCATTTT.

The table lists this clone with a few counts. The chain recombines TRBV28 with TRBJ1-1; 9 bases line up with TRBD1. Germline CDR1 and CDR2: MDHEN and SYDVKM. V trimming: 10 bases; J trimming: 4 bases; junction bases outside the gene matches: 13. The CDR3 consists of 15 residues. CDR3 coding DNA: TGTGCCATCGAGGCCTCCGGGACAGGGTTCACTGAAGCTTTCTTT. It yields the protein CAIEASGTGFTEAFF.

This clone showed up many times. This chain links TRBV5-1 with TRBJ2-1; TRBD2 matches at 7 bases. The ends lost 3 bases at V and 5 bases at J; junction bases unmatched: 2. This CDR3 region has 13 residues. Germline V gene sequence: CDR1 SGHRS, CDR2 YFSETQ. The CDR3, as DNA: TGCGCCAGCAGCTCCCTAGCGGACAATGAGCAGTTCTTC. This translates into CASSSLADNEQFF.

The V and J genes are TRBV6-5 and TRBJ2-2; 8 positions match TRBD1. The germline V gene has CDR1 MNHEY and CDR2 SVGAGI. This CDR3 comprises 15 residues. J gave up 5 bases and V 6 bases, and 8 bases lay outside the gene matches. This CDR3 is CASRPGTGTTGELFF. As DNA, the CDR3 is TGTGCCAGCAGGCCCGGGACAGGAACTACCGGGGAGCTGTTTTTT.

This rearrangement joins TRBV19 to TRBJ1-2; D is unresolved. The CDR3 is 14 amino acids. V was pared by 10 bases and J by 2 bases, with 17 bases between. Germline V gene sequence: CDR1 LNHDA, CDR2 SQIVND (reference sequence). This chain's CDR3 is CATPQSSFNYGYTF. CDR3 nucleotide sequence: TGTGCCACTCCACAATCTAGTTTCAACTATGGCTACACCTTC. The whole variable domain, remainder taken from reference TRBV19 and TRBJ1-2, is DGGITQSPKYLFRKEGQNVTLSCEQNLNHDAMYWYRQDPGQGLRLIYYSQIVNDFQKGDIAEGYSVSREKKESFPLTVTSAQKNPTAFYLCATPQSSFNYGYTFGSGTRLTVV.

The CDR3 coding sequence is TGTGCCAGCAGCTCCCGGGGGACGGGTCACCAGGGAGCTAACTATGGCTACACCTTC. Translating it yields CASSSRGTGHQGANYGYTF. The chain links TRBV7-8 to TRBJ1-2, with D tentatively TRBD1 (5 bases). V was cut by 4 bases and J by 0 bases, with 24 bases left in between. The CDR3 is 19 amino acids. Germline CDR1 reads SGHVS; CDR2 reads FQNEAQ.

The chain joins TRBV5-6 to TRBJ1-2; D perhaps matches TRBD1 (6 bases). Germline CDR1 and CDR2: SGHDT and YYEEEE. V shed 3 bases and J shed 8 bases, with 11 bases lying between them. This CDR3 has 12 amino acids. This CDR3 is CASSYNTGGYTF. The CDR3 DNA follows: TGTGCCAGCAGCTATAACACAGGGGGCTACACCTTC.

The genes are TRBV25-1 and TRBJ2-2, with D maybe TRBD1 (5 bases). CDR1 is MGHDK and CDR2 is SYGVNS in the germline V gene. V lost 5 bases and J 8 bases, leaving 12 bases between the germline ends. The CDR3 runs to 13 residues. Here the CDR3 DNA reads TGTGCCAGCAGTATAACTGGGGCAGGGGAGCTGTTTTTT. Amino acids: CASSITGAGELFF. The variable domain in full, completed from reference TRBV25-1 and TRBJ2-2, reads EADIYQTPRYLVIGTGKKITLECSQTMGHDKMYWYQQDPGMELHLIHYSYGVNSTEKGDLSSESTVSRIRTEHFPLTLESARPSHTSQYLCASSITGAGELFFGEGSRLTVL.

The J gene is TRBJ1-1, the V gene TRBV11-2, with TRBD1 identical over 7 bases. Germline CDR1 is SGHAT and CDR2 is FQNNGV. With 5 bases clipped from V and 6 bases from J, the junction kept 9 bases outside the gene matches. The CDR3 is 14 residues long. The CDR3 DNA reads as TGTGCCAGCAGCGTACAGGGGAAGGGCTCTGAAGCTTTCTTT. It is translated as CASSVQGKGSEAFF.